Below are 27 T cell receptor beta chains sequenced from a single sample in a study of cytomegalovirus exposure and HLA in healthy donors. PCR involved 60 Vbeta and 13 Jbeta primers. Libraries were prepared by immunoSEQ multiplex PCR; TCRdb keeps only in-frame clonotypes and omits some of them. The table shows some 100,000 clones, with approximately 74% occurring only once. The sample was PBMCs. These receptors all come from a woman in her 70s in good health and CMV-seropositive.

The genes are TRBV5-1 and TRBJ2-3; a possible D gene is TRBD2 (6 bases). The CDR3 has 14 amino acids. Deletions cut 5 bases from V and 4 bases from J, with 14 bases between. Per the germline V gene, CDR1 is SGHRS and CDR2 is YFSETQ. As DNA, the CDR3 is TGCGCCAGCAGGGGGGGTTTGGGGGCAGATACGCAGTATTTT. The encoded protein is CASRGGLGADTQYF.

This sequence joins TRBV6-5 and TRBJ2-2, with 7 nucleotides matching TRBD2. The CDR3 spans 14 residues. Germline assignment: CDR1 MNHEY and CDR2 SVGAGI. The V segment lost 5 bases and the J segment 2 bases; nucleotides outside the gene matches: 2. The CDR3 nucleotides are TGTGCCAGCAGTGGACTAGTCAACACCGGGGAGCTGTTTTTT. The encoded protein is CASSGLVNTGELFF.

The V call is TRBV4-2, the J call TRBJ2-3, with 11 bases matching TRBD2. The ends lost 4 bases at V and 4 bases at J; junction bases unmatched: 7. The length of the CDR3 is 16 residues. In germline, CDR1 is LGHNA, CDR2 YNFKEQ. Here the CDR3 DNA reads TGTGCCAGCAGCCCGTCGGGGACTAGCGGATCAGATACGCAGTATTTT. Its protein is CASSPSGTSGSDTQYF.

V gene TRBV5-1 combines with J gene TRBJ2-5; 8 bases map to TRBD2. This CDR3 comprises 15 residues. Germline V gene sequence: CDR1 SGHRS, CDR2 YFSETQ. J lost 1 base, V lost 1 base, and 3 bases had no gene match. CDR3: CASSLSSGVQETQYF. The CDR3 DNA follows: TGCGCCAGCAGCTTGAGTAGCGGGGTCCAAGAGACCCAGTACTTC. The whole variable domain, remainder taken from reference TRBV5-1 and TRBJ2-5, is KAGVTQTPRYLIKTRGQQVTLSCSPISGHRSVSWYQQTPGQGLQFLFEYFSETQRNKGNFPGRFSGRQFSNSRSEMNVSTLELGDSALYLCASSLSSGVQETQYFGPGTRLLVL.

The J gene is TRBJ1-1, the V gene TRBV4-2; no clear D gene. Germline loops: CDR1 LGHNA, CDR2 YNFKEQ. The CDR3 runs 14 residues. Trimming pared 5 bases from V and 1 base from J, leaving 11 bases between. The CDR3 loop reads CASSLVETNTEAFF. In DNA form, the CDR3 reads TGTGCCAGCAGCTTGGTAGAAACGAACACTGAAGCTTTCTTT.

This clone has only a few counts. The chain carries TRBV5-4 and TRBJ2-7; D possibly corresponds to TRBD1 (6 bases). The V end lost 2 bases, the J end lost 5 bases, and 17 bases lay between the germline ends. The germline gives CDR1 SGHNT, CDR2 YYREEE (reference sequence). There are 15 residues in the CDR3. The CDR3 protein is CASSLGQYRANEQYF. CDR3 nucleotides: TGTGCCAGCAGCTTAGGACAGTATCGGGCCAACGAGCAGTACTTC. Combining the CDR3 with reference TRBV5-4 and TRBJ2-7 gives the whole variable domain ETGVTQSPTHLIKTRGQQVTLRCSSQSGHNTVSWYQQALGQGPQFIFQYYREEENGRGNFPPRFSGLQFPNYSSELNVNALELDDSALYLCASSLGQYRANEQYFGPGTRLTVT.

This chain links TRBV5-6 with TRBJ2-3, with a weak D call TRBD1 (6 bases). Trimming took off 1 base at V and 2 bases at J, with 17 bases between the two ends. From germline, CDR1 is SGHDT and CDR2 YYEEEE. The CDR3 is 17 amino acids. CDR3 sequence: CASSLRVGGSLTDTQYF. The CDR3 nucleotides read TGTGCCAGCAGCTTGAGGGTAGGGGGTAGTCTCACAGATACGCAGTATTTT.

V and J are TRBV9 and TRBJ2-3; 8 bases agree with TRBD2. The V gene's germline CDR1 is SGDLS and CDR2 YYNGEE. J was trimmed by 6 bases and V by 4 bases; bases with no gene match: 10. The CDR3 length is 15 residues. The CDR3 sequence is CASSPSGGGLDTQYF. CDR3 nucleotides: TGTGCCAGCAGCCCCTCGGGGGGGGGTTTGGATACGCAGTATTTT.

The chain uses TRBV5-1 and TRBJ2-3; a possible D gene is TRBD2 (5 bases). With 5 bases removed from V and 6 bases from J, the gap between germline ends came to 10 bases. Germline-derived CDR1 and CDR2 are SGHRS and YFSETQ. The CDR3 totals 12 residues. CDR3: CASRATGDTQYF. The CDR3 region has the DNA TGCGCCAGCAGGGCGACGGGGGATACGCAGTATTTT.

This clone was seen only a few times. This chain connects TRBV6-6 to TRBJ1-4, with D perhaps TRBD1 (6 bases). Germline values: CDR1 MNHNY, CDR2 SVGAGI (reference sequence). This CDR3 is 15 amino acids long. V was trimmed by 4 bases and J by 0 bases, leaving 9 bases between them. Here the CDR3 reads CASSSGGPTNEKLFF. CDR3 DNA: TGTGCCAGCAGTTCGGGGGGGCCAACTAATGAAAAACTGTTTTTT.

The chain joins TRBV7-9 to TRBJ2-3; D is perhaps TRBD2 (6 bases). CDR1 and CDR2 from the germline V gene are SEHNR and FQNEAQ (reference sequence). This CDR3 has 12 amino acids. Trimming removed 6 bases at V and 10 bases at J, with 14 bases between. CDR3 sequence (DNA): TGTGCCAGCAGGGGGTTGGGGGACTCGCAGTATTTT. The encoded protein is CASRGLGDSQYF. The full variable domain, with the rest looked up from reference TRBV7-9 and TRBJ2-3, is DTGVSQNPRHKITKRGQNVTFRCDPISEHNRLYWYRQTLGQGPEFLTYFQNEAQLEKSRLLSDRFSAERPKGSFSTLEIQRTEQGDSAMYLCASRGLGDSQYFGPGTRLTVL.

V gene TRBV4-3 combines with J gene TRBJ2-1, with 10 bases that match TRBD2. Germline V gene lookup returns CDR1 LGHNA and CDR2 YSLEER. This CDR3 has 20 amino acids. After removal of 0 bases from V and 6 bases from J, the junction contained 17 bases not matched to a gene. DNA of the CDR3: TGCGCCAGCAGCCAAGATCAAGGAGCGGGGGGGCCACCCTTTGGCAATGAGCAGTTCTTC. This gives the protein CASSQDQGAGGPPFGNEQFF.

This clone has only a few counts. The chain carries TRBV7-6 and TRBJ2-7; the match to TRBD2 covers 11 bases. The CDR3 extends over 15 amino acids. Trimming removed 5 bases from V and 0 bases from J; junction bases left unmatched: 3. Germline CDR1 reads SGHVS; CDR2 reads FNYEAQ. The DNA of the CDR3 is TGTGCCAGCAGCCTAGGACTAGCGGGCTCCTACGAGCAGTACTTC. Its translation: CASSLGLAGSYEQYF.

The chain couples TRBV9 to TRBJ2-2, with 8 bases aligning to TRBD2. The CDR3 length is 18 residues. Trimming at V came to 4 bases and at J to 4 bases, leaving 15 bases not matched to a gene. Germline V gene lookup returns CDR1 SGDLS and CDR2 YYNGEE. The CDR3 loop reads CASSTSKSGGKTTGELFF. The DNA of the CDR3 is TGTGCCAGCAGCACTTCAAAGTCGGGAGGGAAGACCACCGGGGAGCTGTTTTTT. Together with reference TRBV9 and TRBJ2-2, the CDR3 gives the full variable domain: DSGVTQTPKHLITATGQRVTLRCSPRSGDLSVYWYQQSLDQGLQFLIQYYNGEERAKGNILERFSAQQFPDLHSELNLSSLELGDSALYFCASSTSKSGGKTTGELFFGEGSRLTVL.

V usage is TRBV28 and J usage is TRBJ1-4, with D possibly being TRBD1 (5 bases). CDR3 length: 18 residues. Germline CDR1 is MDHEN and CDR2 is SYDVKM. Deletions cut 5 bases from V and 4 bases from J, with 23 bases between. CDR3 residues: CASSPRRRGLPLNEKLFF. The CDR3 nucleotides are TGTGCCAGCAGTCCCCGACGGAGGGGCCTCCCGCTTAATGAAAAACTGTTTTTT.

This rearrangement joins TRBV6-1 to TRBJ1-5, with 7 bases that match TRBD1. The germline gives CDR1 MNHNS, CDR2 SASEGT. The length of the CDR3 is 14 residues. V gave up 0 bases and J gave up 7 bases; unmatched junction bases: 3. This CDR3 reads CASSEATGRQPQHF. The CDR3, as DNA: TGTGCCAGCAGTGAAGCGACAGGGAGGCAGCCCCAGCATTTT.

This clone has just a few counts. The V and J genes are TRBV18 and TRBJ1-4; D is unclear. The length of the CDR3 is 13 residues. The germline gives CDR1 KGHSH, CDR2 LQKENI. V shed 6 bases and J shed 0 bases, with 5 bases lying between them. CDR3 sequence reads: CASSRATNEKLFF. The DNA of the CDR3 is TGTGCCAGCTCCCGGGCAACTAATGAAAAACTGTTTTTT.

The chain links TRBV11-3 to TRBJ2-1, with D possibly being TRBD1 (5 bases). This CDR3 is built from 11 residues. CDR1 is SGHNT, CDR2 YENEEA, per germline. V was clipped by 5 bases and J by 10 bases, with 9 bases between them. The CDR3 reads CASSQGVEQFF. CDR3 nucleotide sequence: TGTGCCAGCAGCCAAGGGGTAGAGCAGTTCTTC.

The chain is built from TRBV9 and TRBJ2-1; 11 positions match TRBD2. Germline CDR1 reads SGDLS; CDR2 reads YYNGEE. This CDR3 region has 14 residues. V gave up 4 bases and J gave up 9 bases; unmatched junction bases: 6. The CDR3 loop reads CASSPRTSGREQFF. The CDR3 DNA is TGTGCCAGCAGCCCCCGGACTAGCGGGCGTGAGCAGTTCTTC.

The V and J genes are TRBV5-8 and TRBJ2-5, with D uncertain. The CDR3 loop spans 13 amino acids. Germline V gives CDR1 SGHTS, CDR2 YDEGEE. V was clipped by 1 base and J by 5 bases, with 9 bases between them. The CDR3 nucleotides are TGTGCCAGCAGCTTGACAGTCTTGGAGACCCAGTACTTC. This translates into CASSLTVLETQYF.

V and J are TRBV9 and TRBJ2-7; D not resolved. CDR3 length: 15 amino acids. Trimming removed 0 bases at V and 0 bases at J, with 10 bases between. The germline V gene encodes CDR1 SGDLS and CDR2 YYNGEE. CDR3 DNA sequence: TGTGCCAGCAGCGTAGGGGTACGGAGCTCCTACGAGCAGTACTTC. Residues: CASSVGVRSSYEQYF.

The chain uses TRBV4-1 and TRBJ2-7, with D possibly being TRBD1 (5 bases). The CDR3 consists of 15 residues. Germline V gene lookup returns CDR1 MGHRA and CDR2 YSYEKL. Trimming pared 3 bases from V and 1 base from J, leaving 13 bases between. The CDR3 region is CASSHSRGDSYEQYF. CDR3 bases: TGCGCCAGCAGCCATTCTAGGGGCGATTCCTACGAGCAGTACTTC.

The chain carries TRBV19 and TRBJ1-2; 7 nucleotides match TRBD1. J gave up 3 bases and V 5 bases, and 3 bases lay outside the gene matches. This CDR3 contains 13 residues. Germline V gene lookup returns CDR1 LNHDA and CDR2 SQIVND (reference sequence). The chain's CDR3 is CASSQQGYYGYTF. In DNA form, the CDR3 reads TGTGCCAGTAGTCAACAGGGGTACTATGGCTACACCTTC. The full variable domain, its missing parts supplied by reference TRBV19 and TRBJ1-2, is DGGITQSPKYLFRKEGQNVTLSCEQNLNHDAMYWYRQDPGQGLRLIYYSQIVNDFQKGDIAEGYSVSREKKESFPLTVTSAQKNPTAFYLCASSQQGYYGYTFGSGTRLTVV.

V and J are TRBV11-2 and TRBJ2-3; D remains unclear. Trimming stripped 3 bases from V and 2 bases from J, with 12 bases between. Germline CDR1 reads SGHAT; CDR2 reads FQNNGV. The length of the CDR3 is 15 residues. CDR3 sequence (DNA): TGTGCCAGCAGCTTCCGTAGCTCGGCCACAGATACGCAGTATTTT. Encoded protein: CASSFRSSATDTQYF.

This clone has just one count. The V gene is TRBV18, the J gene TRBJ2-7; 7 bases agree with TRBD2. In germline, CDR1 is KGHSH, CDR2 LQKENI. The V and J ends lost 3 bases and 7 bases, in that order; junction bases with no gene match: 6. This CDR3 is 13 amino acids long. As DNA, the CDR3 is TGTGCCAGCTCACCCCCGGGGGGTCAGGAGCAGTACTTC. Protein product: CASSPPGGQEQYF.

This chain uses TRBV10-3 with TRBJ2-7, with D perhaps TRBD1 (5 bases). CDR1 is ENHRY and CDR2 is SYGVKD in the germline V gene. This CDR3 comprises 14 residues. V was clipped by 6 bases and J by 2 bases, with 14 bases between them. CDR3 residues: CAISKTVDTYEQYF. The CDR3 DNA reads TGTGCCATCAGCAAGACAGTTGACACCTACGAGCAGTACTTC.

This rearrangement joins TRBV4-1 to TRBJ2-7, with a weak D call TRBD2 (6 bases). The V and J ends lost 4 bases and 0 bases respectively, with 16 bases between them. CDR3 length: 16 amino acids. The germline CDR1 and CDR2 sequences are MGHRA and YSYEKL. CDR3 region: CASSPRSGRSSYEQYF. The CDR3 DNA reads TGCGCCAGCAGCCCGCGGAGCGGGCGGTCCTCCTACGAGCAGTACTTC.